This T cell receptor beta chain comes out of a study of OX40 agonist ivuxolimab in advanced cancers. Study overall: Three partial responders included one hepatocellular carcinoma patient and two cutaneous melanoma patients. Regarding the study as a whole: At doses 0.1 to 3.0 mg/kg, CD4+ and CD8+ clones expanded. In general, CD8+ T cells held more expanded clones than CD4+ did, on average.

This clone was seen at least ten times. Its antigen is undetermined. The CDR3 contains 14 residues. With 2 bases removed from V and 10 bases from J, the gap between germline ends came to 14 bases. CDR1 and CDR2 from the germline V gene are SGHTA and FQGNSA. Profiled with immunoSEQ multiplex PCR; TCRdb holds only in-frame clones, not every one. The table records tens of thousands of clones, around 87% of them present only once. Patients with autoimmune history or systemic immunosuppression were excluded. The material was CD4+ or CD8+ T cells sorted from blood, obtained in a trial of the OX40 agonist ivuxolimab. The clonotype was recovered from an adult with an advanced solid tumor such as melanoma, head and neck, liver or kidney cancer. The chain couples TRBV7-2 to TRBJ1-4; TRBD1 is a possible D gene (5 bases). In nucleotides, the CDR3 is TGTGCCAGCAGCTTATTGGAGCGGGGGGGAAAACTGTTTTTT. Encoded protein: CASSLLERGGKLFF.